Below, 11 T cell receptor beta chains from the same sample are listed, as sequenced in a study of blood T cell repertoires in COVID-19. Here immunoSEQ multiplex PCR was the method, and the copy in TCRdb shows in-frame clones only, minus some. The data show just over 250,000 clones, around nine tenths seen once. The sequenced sample consisted of peripheral blood. The receptors shown here come from a woman aged 70-85 years with COVID-19, enrolled during active disease.

This clone was seen a single time. The rearrangement joins TRBV7-2 to TRBJ2-2, with D possibly TRBD2 on 6 matching bases. The CDR3 has 13 residues. V was cut by 2 bases and J by 5 bases, with 6 bases left in between. From germline, CDR1 is SGHTA and CDR2 FQGNSA. This chain's CDR3 is CASSLSGTGELFF. CDR3 nucleotide sequence: TGTGCCAGCAGCTTAAGCGGGACCGGGGAGCTGTTTTTT.

This rearrangement joins TRBV5-4 to TRBJ1-6; 10 positions agree with TRBD1. The germline CDR1 and CDR2 sequences are SGHNT and YYREEE (reference sequence). With V trimmed by 4 bases and J by 7 bases, 8 bases remained unmatched. The CDR3 length is 16 residues. The CDR3 nucleotides read TGTGCCAGCAGCGCCGGACAGGGGGGGTTGAATTCACCCCTCCACTTT. Its protein is CASSAGQGGLNSPLHF.

This clone came up many times. The chain joins TRBV5-6 to TRBJ1-6; the D gene is possibly TRBD1 (5 bases). Per germline, CDR1 SGHDT and CDR2 YYEEEE. The CDR3 consists of 14 residues. V was shortened by 4 bases and J by 8 bases, with 13 bases between the two germline ends. The CDR3 loop reads CASSRGLPDSPLHF. The CDR3 DNA is TGTGCCAGCAGCAGGGGCTTACCAGATTCACCCCTCCACTTT.

This chain uses TRBV7-3 with TRBJ2-3; D might be TRBD2 (6 bases). The CDR3 contains 13 residues. The germline V gene has CDR1 SGHTA and CDR2 FQGTGA. Trimming removed 5 bases from V and 2 bases from J, with 8 bases in between. As DNA, the CDR3 is TGTGCCAGCAGCGGGACTCACACAGATACGCAGTATTTT. Its protein is CASSGTHTDTQYF.

V usage is TRBV10-1 and J usage is TRBJ2-7, with 9 bases that match TRBD1. The CDR3 sequence is 16 residues long. After removal of 2 bases from V and 3 bases from J, the junction contained 8 bases not matched to a gene. The germline V gene encodes CDR1 WNHNN and CDR2 SYGVQD (reference sequence). DNA of the CDR3: TGCGCCAGCAGTGAGGACAGGGGGGCCCCTCACTACGAGCAGTACTTC. It specifies CASSEDRGAPHYEQYF.

This clone has just one count. This chain uses TRBV30 with TRBJ1-5; D remains ambiguous. The CDR3 has 13 amino acids. V was pared by 2 bases and J by 8 bases, with 13 bases between. In germline, CDR1 is GTSNPN, CDR2 SVGIG (reference sequence). The CDR3 nucleotides are TGTGCCTGGAGTACTGGGAGTTTTGAGCCCCAGCATTTT. It specifies CAWSTGSFEPQHF.

This chain uses TRBV7-9 with TRBJ2-3; unclear D gene. The CDR3 is 14 amino acids. Trimming stripped 4 bases from V and 4 bases from J, with 12 bases between. Germline V gene lookup returns CDR1 SEHNR and CDR2 FQNEAQ (reference sequence). The CDR3 sequence is CASSYSGRADTQYF. Written as DNA, the CDR3 is TGTGCCAGCAGCTACTCCGGTCGGGCAGATACGCAGTATTTT.

CDR3 sequence: CASRKHRGLDTEAFF. CDR3 DNA: TGTGCCAGCAGAAAACACAGGGGCTTGGACACTGAAGCTTTCTTT. The chain links TRBV7-2 to TRBJ1-1, with 7 bases matching TRBD1. Germline V lookup: CDR1 SGHTA, CDR2 FQGNSA. The CDR3 runs 15 residues. Unmatched junction bases numbered 10, after V lost 6 bases and J lost 3 bases. Full variable domain (remainder filled in from reference TRBV7-2 and TRBJ1-1): GAGVSQSPSNKVTEKGKDVELRCDPISGHTALYWYRQSLGQGLEFLIYFQGNSAPDKSGLPSDRFSAERTGGSVSTLTIQRTQQEDSAVYLCASRKHRGLDTEAFFGQGTRLTVV.

The V call is TRBV28, the J call TRBJ1-1; perhaps TRBD1 as D (5 bases). The V and J ends lost 2 bases and 4 bases respectively, with 11 bases between them. Looked up from germline, CDR1 is MDHEN and CDR2 is SYDVKM. CDR3 length equals 14 residues. The CDR3 region is CASSLIVGGTEAFF. CDR3 DNA: TGTGCCAGCAGTTTAATAGTGGGGGGCACTGAAGCTTTCTTT.

V is TRBV4-1 and J is TRBJ2-1, with a tentative D call TRBD1 (6 bases). Germline lookup yields CDR1 MGHRA and CDR2 YSYEKL. V lost 5 bases to trimming and J lost 7 bases, with 15 bases between them. This CDR3 spans 14 amino acids. The CDR3 DNA is TGCGCCAGCAGCATAACAGGGTGGGAAAATGAGCAGTTCTTC. Its translation: CASSITGWENEQFF.

The chain combines TRBV21-1 with TRBJ2-2; TRBD1 reflects the table's D call only, with no check against the DNA. TRBV21-1 is termed a pseudogene. The CDR3 sequence is 15 residues long. The CDR3 is CASSKRTGRAGELFF. Written as DNA, the CDR3 is TGTGCCAGCAGCAAACGGACAGGGCGGGCCGGGGAGCTGTTTTTT.